This T cell receptor beta chain is drawn from a study of cytotoxic CD8 clonotypes in ibrutinib-treated CLL. With respect to this clone: The antigen is unknown.

Here immunoSEQ multiplex PCR was the method, and the copy in TCRdb shows in-frame clones only, minus some. Altogether just over 200,000 clones are present, about three quarters being singletons, with the ten largest covering 5.5% to 7%. With 5 bases removed from V and 6 bases from J, the gap between germline ends came to 10 bases. This CDR3 has 12 amino acids. Germline V gene sequence: CDR1 GTSNPN, CDR2 SVGIG (reference sequence). General observations from the study: With treatment, public clonotypes, which were uncommon, either contracted or remained stable. Patients had baseline clonality above age-matched healthy donors, and this clonality moved with circulating CD8+ T-cell counts.

The material sequenced was PBMCs, taken after 12 months of ibrutinib treatment. V usage is TRBV30 and J usage is TRBJ2-2; D not resolved. The TCR comes from a human donor with chronic lymphocytic leukemia. The CDR3 spells CAWRRHPGELFF. The CDR3 DNA follows: TGTGCCTGGCGACGACATCCCGGGGAGCTGTTTTTT.